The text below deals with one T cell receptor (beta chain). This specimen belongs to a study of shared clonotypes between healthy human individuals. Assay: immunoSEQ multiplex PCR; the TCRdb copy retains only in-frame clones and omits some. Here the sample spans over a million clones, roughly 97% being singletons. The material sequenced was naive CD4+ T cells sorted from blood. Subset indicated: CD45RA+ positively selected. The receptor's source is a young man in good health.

The CDR3 is CASSQTGYDNEKLFF. CDR3 DNA: TGTGCCAGCAGCCAGACAGGGTACGATAATGAAAAACTGTTTTTT. The chain combines TRBV9 with TRBJ1-4, with TRBD1 matching 7 bases. CDR1 is SGDLS and CDR2 is YYNGEE in the germline V gene. V shed 4 bases and J 4 bases; nucleotides not matched to a gene: 7. This CDR3 has 15 residues.